This is a list of T cell receptor beta chains from one sample in a study of blood T cell repertoires in COVID-19. Method: immunoSEQ multiplex PCR; TCRdb's copy keeps in-frame clones and lacks some. The sample consists of about 42,000 clones, about 88% of them appearing once. The sequenced sample consisted of peripheral blood. All receptors come from a human donor in a cohort sampled during active COVID-19. Both conserved end residues are part of each CDR3. A D gene is named only where the DNA matches it firmly.

V gene	J gene	D gene	CDR3 DNA	CDR3 protein
TRBV2	TRBJ2-2	NA	TGTGCCAGCAGTGTGTTACAGGGGGAGCTGTTTTTT	CASSVLQGELFF
TRBV9	TRBJ2-1	TRBD1	TGTGCCAGCAGCGTTGGGACAGGGGCCTACAATGAGCAGTTCTTC	CASSVGTGAYNEQFF
TRBV6-5	TRBJ2-3	TRBD2	TGTGCCAGCGGCTTCCTAGCGGCTGACACAGATACGCAGTATTTT	CASGFLAADTDTQYF
TRBV4-1	TRBJ1-4	TRBD1	TGCGCCAGCAGCCAAGATCTGTCACCGGGACAGTTCGAAAAACTGTTTTTT	CASSQDLSPGQFEKLFF
TRBV3-1/TRBV3-2	TRBJ2-7	NA	TGTGCCAGCAGCCGAGGAGGAACAACAGGGTGGTACGAGCAGTACTTC	CASSRGGTTGWYEQYF
TRBV15	TRBJ2-3	NA	TGTGCCACCAGCGGCAGGGTAGTAAGCACAGATACGCAGTATTTT	CATSGRVVSTDTQYF
TRBV19	TRBJ2-7	TRBD2	TGTGCCAGTAGTCCCGTCGCGGGGGGAGCTCTCGAGCAGTACTTC	CASSPVAGGALEQYF
TRBV11-2	TRBJ1-1	NA	TGTGCCAGCAGCTCCTTTGGGGGCCCTGAAGCTTTCTTT	CASSSFGGPEAFF
TRBV27	TRBJ1-2	NA	TGTGCCAGCAGTCTTTCCCGTGGGCTTGGCTACACCTTC	CASSLSRGLGYTF
TRBV2	TRBJ1-2	TRBD1	TGTGCCAGCAGTGAAGTTCGGACAGGGGTCCGTGGCTACACCTTC	CASSEVRTGVRGYTF
TRBV6-6	TRBJ1-2	NA	TGTGCCAGCAGTTCTATTATATACACCTTC	CASSSIIYTF
TRBV3-1/TRBV3-2	TRBJ2-3	NA	TGTGCCAGCAGCCAAGGTCAGGGGGGTCGCACAGATACGCAGTATTTT	CASSQGQGGRTDTQYF
TRBV14	TRBJ1-2	TRBD1	TGTGCCAGCAGCCAAGATGCAGGGGGCGTTGGTGGCTACACCTTC	CASSQDAGGVGGYTF
TRBV5-6	TRBJ1-1	TRBD1	TGTGCCAGCAGCTCCGGACAGGGGCTCATGAACACTGAAGCTTTCTTT	CASSSGQGLMNTEAFF